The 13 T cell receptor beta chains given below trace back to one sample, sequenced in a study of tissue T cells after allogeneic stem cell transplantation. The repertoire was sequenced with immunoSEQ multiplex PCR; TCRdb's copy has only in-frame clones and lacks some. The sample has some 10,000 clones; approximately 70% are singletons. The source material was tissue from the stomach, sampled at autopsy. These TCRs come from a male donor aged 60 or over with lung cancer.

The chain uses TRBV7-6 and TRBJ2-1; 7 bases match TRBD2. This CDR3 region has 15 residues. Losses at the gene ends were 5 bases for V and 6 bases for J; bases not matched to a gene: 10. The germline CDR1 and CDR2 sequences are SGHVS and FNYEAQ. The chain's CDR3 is CASSPRTSKVNEQFF. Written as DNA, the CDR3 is TGTGCCAGCAGCCCCAGGACTAGTAAAGTCAATGAGCAGTTCTTC.

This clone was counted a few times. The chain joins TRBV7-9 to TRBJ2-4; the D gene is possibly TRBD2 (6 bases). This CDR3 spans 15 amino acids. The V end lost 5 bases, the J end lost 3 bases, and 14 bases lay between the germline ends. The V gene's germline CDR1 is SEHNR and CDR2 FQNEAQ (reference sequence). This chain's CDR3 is CASSTPGLHKNIQYF. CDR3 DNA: TGTGCCAGCAGCACCCCGGGACTCCACAAAAACATTCAGTACTTC.

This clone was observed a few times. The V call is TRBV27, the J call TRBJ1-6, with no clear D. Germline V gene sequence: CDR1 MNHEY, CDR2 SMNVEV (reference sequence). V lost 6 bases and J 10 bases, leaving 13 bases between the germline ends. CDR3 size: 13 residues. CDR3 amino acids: CASSPWTRSPLHF. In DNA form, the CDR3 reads TGTGCCAGCAGCCCCTGGACGAGATCACCCCTCCACTTT.

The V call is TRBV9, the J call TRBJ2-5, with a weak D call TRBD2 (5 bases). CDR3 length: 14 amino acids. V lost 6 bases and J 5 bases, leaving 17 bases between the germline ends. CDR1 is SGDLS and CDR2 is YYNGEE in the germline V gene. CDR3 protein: CASNPSGFGETQYF. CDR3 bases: TGTGCCAGCAACCCCTCGGGGTTCGGGGAGACCCAGTACTTC.

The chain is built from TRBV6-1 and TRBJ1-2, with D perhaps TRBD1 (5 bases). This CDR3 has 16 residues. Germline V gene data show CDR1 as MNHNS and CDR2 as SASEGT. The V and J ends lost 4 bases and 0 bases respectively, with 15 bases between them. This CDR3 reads CASSVDLRGANYGYTF. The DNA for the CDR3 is TGTGCCAGCAGTGTTGATTTGAGGGGAGCTAACTATGGCTACACCTTC.

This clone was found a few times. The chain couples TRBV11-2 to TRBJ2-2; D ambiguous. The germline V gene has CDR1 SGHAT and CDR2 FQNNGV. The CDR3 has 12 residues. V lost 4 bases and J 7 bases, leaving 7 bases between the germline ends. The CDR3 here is CASSYMGGELFF. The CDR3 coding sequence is TGTGCCAGCAGCTACATGGGCGGGGAGCTGTTTTTT.

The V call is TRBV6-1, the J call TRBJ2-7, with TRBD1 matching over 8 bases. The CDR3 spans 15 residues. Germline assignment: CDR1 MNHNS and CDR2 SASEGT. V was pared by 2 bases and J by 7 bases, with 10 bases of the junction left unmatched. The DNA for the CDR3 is TGTGCCAGCAGTGAACTCGGGACAGGACAGGTTGAGCAGTACTTC. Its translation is CASSELGTGQVEQYF.

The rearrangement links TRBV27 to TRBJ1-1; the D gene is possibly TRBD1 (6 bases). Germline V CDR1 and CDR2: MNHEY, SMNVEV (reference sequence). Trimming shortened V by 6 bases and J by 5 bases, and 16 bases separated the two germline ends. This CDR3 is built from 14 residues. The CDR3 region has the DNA TGTGCCAGCAGGCCTACAGGGAGGAAAACTGAAGCTTTCTTT. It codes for CASRPTGRKTEAFF.

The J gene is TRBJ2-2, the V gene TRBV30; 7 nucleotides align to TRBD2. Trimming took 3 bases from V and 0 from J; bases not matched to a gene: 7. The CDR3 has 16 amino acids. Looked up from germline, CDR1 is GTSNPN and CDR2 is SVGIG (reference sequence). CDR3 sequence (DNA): TGTGCCTGGAGCCCGGGACTACTATCGAACACCGGGGAGCTGTTTTTT. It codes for CAWSPGLLSNTGELFF. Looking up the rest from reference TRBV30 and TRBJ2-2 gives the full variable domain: SQTIHQWPATLVQPVGSPLSLECTVEGTSNPNLYWYRQAAGRGLQLLFYSVGIGQISSEVPQNLSASRPQDRQFILSSKKLLLSDSGFYLCAWSPGLLSNTGELFFGEGSRLTVL.

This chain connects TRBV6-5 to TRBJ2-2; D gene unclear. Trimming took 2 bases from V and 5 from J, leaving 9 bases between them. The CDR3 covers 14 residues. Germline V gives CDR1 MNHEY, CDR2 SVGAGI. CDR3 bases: TGTGCCAGCAGTTACCGGTGGAAAACCGGGGAGCTGTTTTTT. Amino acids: CASSYRWKTGELFF.

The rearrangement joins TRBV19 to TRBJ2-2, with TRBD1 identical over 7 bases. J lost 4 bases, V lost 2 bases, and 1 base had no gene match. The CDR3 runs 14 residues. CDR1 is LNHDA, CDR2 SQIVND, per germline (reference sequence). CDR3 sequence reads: CASSITGATGELFF. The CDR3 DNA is TGTGCCAGTAGTATAACAGGGGCCACCGGGGAGCTGTTTTTT. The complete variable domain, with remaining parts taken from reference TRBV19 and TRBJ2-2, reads DGGITQSPKYLFRKEGQNVTLSCEQNLNHDAMYWYRQDPGQGLRLIYYSQIVNDFQKGDIAEGYSVSREKKESFPLTVTSAQKNPTAFYLCASSITGATGELFFGEGSRLTVL.

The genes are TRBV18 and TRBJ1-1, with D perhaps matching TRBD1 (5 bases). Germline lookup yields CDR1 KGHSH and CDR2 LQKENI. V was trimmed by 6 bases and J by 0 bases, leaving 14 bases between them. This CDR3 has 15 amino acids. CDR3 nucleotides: TGTGCCAGCTCGCGTGCCGACAGATTGAACACTGAAGCTTTCTTT. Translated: CASSRADRLNTEAFF.

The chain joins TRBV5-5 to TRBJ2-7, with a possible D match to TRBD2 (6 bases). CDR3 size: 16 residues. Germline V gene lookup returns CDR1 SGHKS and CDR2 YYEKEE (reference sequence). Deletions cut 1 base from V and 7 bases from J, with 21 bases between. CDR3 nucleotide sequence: TGTGCCAGCAGCTTGTTTCTTTTATCGGGGACTGAGGAGCAGTACTTC. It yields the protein CASSLFLLSGTEEQYF.